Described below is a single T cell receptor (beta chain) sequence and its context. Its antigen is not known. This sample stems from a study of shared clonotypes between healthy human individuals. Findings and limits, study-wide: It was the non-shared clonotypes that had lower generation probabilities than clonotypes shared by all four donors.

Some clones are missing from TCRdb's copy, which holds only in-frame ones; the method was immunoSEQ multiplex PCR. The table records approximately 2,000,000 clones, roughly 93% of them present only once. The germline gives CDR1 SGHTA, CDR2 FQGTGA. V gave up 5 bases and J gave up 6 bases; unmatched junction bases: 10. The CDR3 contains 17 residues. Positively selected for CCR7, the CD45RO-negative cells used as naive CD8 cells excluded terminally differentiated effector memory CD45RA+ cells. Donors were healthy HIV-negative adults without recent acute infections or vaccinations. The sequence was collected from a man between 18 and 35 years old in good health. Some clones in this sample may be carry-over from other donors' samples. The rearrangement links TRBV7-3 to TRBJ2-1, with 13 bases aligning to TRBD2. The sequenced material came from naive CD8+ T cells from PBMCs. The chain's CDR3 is CASSRGLAGEGVNEQFF. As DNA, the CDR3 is TGTGCCAGCAGCCGAGGACTAGCGGGAGAGGGTGTCAATGAGCAGTTCTTC.